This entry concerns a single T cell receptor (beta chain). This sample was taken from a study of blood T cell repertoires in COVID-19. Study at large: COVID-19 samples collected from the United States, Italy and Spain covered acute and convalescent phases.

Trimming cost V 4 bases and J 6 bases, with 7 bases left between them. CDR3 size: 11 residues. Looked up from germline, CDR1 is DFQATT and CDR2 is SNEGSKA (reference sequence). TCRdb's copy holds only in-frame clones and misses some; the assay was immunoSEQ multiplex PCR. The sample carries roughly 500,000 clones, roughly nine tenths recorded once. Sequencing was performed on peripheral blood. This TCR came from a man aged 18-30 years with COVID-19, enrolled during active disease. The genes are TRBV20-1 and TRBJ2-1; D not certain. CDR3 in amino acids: CSANRVNEQFF. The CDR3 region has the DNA TGCAGTGCTAACAGAGTCAATGAGCAGTTCTTC.